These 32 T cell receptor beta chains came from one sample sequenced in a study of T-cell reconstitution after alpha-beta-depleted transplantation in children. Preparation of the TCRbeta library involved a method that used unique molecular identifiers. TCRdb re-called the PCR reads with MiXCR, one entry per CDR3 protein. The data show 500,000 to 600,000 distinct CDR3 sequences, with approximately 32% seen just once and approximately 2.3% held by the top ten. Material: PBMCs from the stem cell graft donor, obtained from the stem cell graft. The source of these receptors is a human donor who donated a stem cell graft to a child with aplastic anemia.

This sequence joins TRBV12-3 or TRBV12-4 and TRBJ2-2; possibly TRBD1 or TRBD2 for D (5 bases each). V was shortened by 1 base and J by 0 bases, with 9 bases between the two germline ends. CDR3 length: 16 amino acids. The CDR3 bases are TGTGCCAGCAGTTTAGGGGACGGAGCGAACACCGGGGAGCTGTTTTTT. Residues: CASSLGDGANTGELFF.

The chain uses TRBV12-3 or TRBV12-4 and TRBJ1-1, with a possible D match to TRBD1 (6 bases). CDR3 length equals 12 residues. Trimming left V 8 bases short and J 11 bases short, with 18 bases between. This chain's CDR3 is CASQIPQGSAFF. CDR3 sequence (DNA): TGTGCCAGCCAGATTCCACAGGGTTCGGCTTTCTTT.

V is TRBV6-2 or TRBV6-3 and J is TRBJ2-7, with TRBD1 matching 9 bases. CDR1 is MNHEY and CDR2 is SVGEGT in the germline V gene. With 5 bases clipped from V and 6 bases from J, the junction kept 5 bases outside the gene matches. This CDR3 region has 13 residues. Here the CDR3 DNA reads TGTGCCAGCAGTGCCGGGACAGGGAGCGAGCAGTACGTC. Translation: CASSAGTGSEQYV.

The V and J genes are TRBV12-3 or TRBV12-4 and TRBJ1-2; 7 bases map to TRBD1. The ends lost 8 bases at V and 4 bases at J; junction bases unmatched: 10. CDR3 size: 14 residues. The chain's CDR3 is CASLPRGSSYGYTF. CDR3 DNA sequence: TGTGCCAGCCTACCCAGGGGGAGCTCCTATGGCTACACCTTC.

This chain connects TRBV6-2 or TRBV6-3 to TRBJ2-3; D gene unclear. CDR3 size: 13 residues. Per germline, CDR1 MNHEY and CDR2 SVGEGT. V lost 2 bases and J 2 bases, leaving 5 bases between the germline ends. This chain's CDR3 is CASSYRVTDTQYF. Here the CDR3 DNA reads TGTGCCAGCAGTTACCGGGTCACAGATACGCAGTATTTT.

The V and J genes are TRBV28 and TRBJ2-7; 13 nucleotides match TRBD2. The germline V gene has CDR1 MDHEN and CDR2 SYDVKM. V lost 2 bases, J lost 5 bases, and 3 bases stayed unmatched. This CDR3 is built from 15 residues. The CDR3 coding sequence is TGTGCCAGCAGTTTACGAGGACTAGCGGGAGACGAGCAGTACTTC. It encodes CASSLRGLAGDEQYF.

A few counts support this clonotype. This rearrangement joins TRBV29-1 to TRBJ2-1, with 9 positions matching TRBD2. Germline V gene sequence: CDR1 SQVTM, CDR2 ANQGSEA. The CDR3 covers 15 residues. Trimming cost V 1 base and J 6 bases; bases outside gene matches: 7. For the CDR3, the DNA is TGCAGCGTTGAAGGTCGCGGGAGGGCTTTCAATGAGCAGTTCTTC. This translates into CSVEGRGRAFNEQFF.

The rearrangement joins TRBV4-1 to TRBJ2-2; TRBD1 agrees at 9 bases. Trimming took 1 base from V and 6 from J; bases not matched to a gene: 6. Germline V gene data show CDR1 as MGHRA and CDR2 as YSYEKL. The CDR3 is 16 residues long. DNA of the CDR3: TGCGCCAGCAGCCAAGGGATTACAGGGGGCTCCGGGGAGCTGTTTTTT. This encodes CASSQGITGGSGELFF.

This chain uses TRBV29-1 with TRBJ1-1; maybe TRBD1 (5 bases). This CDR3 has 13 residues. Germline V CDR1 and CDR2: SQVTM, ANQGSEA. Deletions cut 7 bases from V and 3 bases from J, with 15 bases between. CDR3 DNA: TGCAGCGCGGATGGTGCGGGACACACTGAAGCTTTCTTT. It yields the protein CSADGAGHTEAFF.

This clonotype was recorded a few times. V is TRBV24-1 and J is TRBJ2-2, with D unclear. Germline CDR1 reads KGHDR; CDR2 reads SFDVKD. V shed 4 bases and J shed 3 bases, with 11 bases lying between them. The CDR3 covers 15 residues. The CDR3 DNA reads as TGTGCCACCAGTGACCAGGACGGGTACACCGGGGAGCTGTTTTTT. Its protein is CATSDQDGYTGELFF.

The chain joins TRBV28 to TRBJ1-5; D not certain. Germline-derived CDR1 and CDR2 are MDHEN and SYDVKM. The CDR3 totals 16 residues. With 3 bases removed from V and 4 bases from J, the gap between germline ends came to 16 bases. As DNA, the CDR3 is TGTGCCAGCAGTTTGCAGGTTTCGGGCCGAAATCAGCCCCAGCATTTT. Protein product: CASSLQVSGRNQPQHF.

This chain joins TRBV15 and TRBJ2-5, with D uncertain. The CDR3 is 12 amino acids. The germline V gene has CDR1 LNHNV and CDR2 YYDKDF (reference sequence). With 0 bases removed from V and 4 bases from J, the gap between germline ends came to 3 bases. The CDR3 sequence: CATSRDGETQYF. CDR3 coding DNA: TGTGCCACCAGCAGAGATGGAGAGACCCAGTACTTC. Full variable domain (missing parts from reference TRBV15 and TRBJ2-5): DAMVIQNPRYQVTQFGKPVTLSCSQTLNHNVMYWYQQKSSQAPKLLFHYYDKDFNNEADTPDNFQSRRPNTSFCFLDIRSPGLGDTAMYLCATSRDGETQYFGPGTRLLVL.

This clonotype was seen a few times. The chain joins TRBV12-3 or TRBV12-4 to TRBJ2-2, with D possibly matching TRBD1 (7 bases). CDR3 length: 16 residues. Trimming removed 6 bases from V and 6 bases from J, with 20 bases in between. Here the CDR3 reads CASSLGQASGAGELFF. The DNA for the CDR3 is TGTGCCAGCAGCCTAGGACAGGCATCGGGGGCCGGGGAGCTGTTTTTT.

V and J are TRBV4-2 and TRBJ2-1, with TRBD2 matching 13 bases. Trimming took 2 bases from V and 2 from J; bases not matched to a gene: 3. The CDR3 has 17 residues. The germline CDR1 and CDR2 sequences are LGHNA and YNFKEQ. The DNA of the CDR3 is TGTGCCAGCAGCCAAAACGGACTAGCGGGAGCCTACAATGAGCAGTTCTTC. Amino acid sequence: CASSQNGLAGAYNEQFF.

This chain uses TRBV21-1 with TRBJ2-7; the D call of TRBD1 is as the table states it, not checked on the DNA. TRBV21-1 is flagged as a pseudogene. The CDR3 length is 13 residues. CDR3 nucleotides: TGTGCCAGCAGCAAGTGGGGACCGAGGCCCGAGTACTTC. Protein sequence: CASSKWGPRPEYF.

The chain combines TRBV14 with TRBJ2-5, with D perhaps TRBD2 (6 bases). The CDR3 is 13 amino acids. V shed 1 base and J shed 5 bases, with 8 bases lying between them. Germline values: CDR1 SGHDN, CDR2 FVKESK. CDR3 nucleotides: TGTGCCAGCAGCCAAGGGACTATCGAGACCCAGTACTTC. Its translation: CASSQGTIETQYF.

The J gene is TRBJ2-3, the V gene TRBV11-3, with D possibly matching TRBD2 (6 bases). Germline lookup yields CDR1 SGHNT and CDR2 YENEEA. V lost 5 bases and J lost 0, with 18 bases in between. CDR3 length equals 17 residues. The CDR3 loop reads CASSITGTASSTDTQYF. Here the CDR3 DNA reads TGTGCCAGCAGCATCACCGGGACTGCGTCTAGCACAGATACGCAGTATTTT.

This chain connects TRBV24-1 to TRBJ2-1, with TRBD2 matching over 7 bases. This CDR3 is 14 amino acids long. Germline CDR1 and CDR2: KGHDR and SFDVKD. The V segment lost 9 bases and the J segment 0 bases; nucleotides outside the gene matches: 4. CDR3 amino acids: CATGGESSYNEQFF. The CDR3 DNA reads TGTGCCACCGGGGGGGAGAGCTCCTACAATGAGCAGTTCTTC.

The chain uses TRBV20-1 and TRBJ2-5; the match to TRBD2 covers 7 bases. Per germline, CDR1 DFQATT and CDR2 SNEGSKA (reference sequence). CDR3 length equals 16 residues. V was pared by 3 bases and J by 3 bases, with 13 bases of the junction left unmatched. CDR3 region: CSASLGGRVGKETQYF. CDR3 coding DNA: TGCAGTGCTAGTTTGGGCGGGAGAGTGGGAAAAGAGACCCAGTACTTC.

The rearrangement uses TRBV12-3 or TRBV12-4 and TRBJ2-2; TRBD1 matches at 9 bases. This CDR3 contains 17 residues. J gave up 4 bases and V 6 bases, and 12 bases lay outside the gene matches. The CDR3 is CASSRPGAGQGTGELFF. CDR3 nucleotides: TGTGCCAGCAGCAGACCGGGAGCGGGACAGGGCACCGGGGAGCTGTTTTTT.

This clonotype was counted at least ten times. The CDR3, as DNA: TGTGCCAGCAGCTACCAAGTGAGCGGGTCTCGGGAGACCCAGTACTTC. It encodes CASSYQVSGSRETQYF. The J gene is TRBJ2-5, the V gene TRBV7-2; D perhaps matches TRBD2 (6 bases). Per the germline V gene, CDR1 is SGHTA and CDR2 is FQGNSA. The CDR3 runs 16 residues. V was clipped by 4 bases and J by 5 bases, with 20 bases between them.

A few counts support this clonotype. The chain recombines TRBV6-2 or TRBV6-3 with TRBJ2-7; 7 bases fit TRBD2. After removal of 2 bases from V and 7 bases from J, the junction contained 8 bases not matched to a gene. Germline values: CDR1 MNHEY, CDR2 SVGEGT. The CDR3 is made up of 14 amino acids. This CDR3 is CASSYVRETGEQYF. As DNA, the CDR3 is TGTGCCAGCAGTTACGTGCGGGAGACTGGTGAGCAGTACTTC.

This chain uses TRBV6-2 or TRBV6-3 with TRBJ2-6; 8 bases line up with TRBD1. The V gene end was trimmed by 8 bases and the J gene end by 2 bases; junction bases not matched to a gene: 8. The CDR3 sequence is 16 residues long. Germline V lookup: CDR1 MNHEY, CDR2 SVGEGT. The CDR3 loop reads CASRPGGKTGANVLTF. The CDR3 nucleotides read TGTGCCAGCCGCCCAGGGGGCAAAACTGGGGCCAACGTCCTGACTTTC.

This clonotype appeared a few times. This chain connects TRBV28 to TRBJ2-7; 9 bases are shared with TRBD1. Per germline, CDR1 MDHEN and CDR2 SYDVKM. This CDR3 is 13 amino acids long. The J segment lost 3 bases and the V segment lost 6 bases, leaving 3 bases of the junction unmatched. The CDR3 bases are TGTGCCAGCAGGGGACAGGGCTACTACGAGCAGTACTTC. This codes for CASRGQGYYEQYF.

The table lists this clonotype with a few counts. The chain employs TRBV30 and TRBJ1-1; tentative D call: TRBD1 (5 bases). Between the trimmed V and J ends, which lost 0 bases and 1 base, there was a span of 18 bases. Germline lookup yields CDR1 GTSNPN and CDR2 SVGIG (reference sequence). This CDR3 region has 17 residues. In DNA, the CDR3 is TGTGCCTGGAGTGTACGCGAAAAAGGGCAGGGGAACACTGAAGCTTTCTTT. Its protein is CAWSVREKGQGNTEAFF.

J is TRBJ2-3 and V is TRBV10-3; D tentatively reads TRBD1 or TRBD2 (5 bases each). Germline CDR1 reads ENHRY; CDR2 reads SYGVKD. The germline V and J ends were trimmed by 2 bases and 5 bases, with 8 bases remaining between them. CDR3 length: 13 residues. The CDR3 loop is CAISERDGDTQYF. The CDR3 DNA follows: TGTGCCATCAGTGAGCGGGACGGAGATACGCAGTATTTT.

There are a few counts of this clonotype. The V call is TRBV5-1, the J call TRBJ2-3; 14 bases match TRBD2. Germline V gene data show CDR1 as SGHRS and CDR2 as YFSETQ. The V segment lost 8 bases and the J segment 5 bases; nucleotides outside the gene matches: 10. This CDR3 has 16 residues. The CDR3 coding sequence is TGCGCCAGTACAACCGGGACTAGCGGGAGTGGAGATACGCAGTATTTT. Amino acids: CASTTGTSGSGDTQYF.

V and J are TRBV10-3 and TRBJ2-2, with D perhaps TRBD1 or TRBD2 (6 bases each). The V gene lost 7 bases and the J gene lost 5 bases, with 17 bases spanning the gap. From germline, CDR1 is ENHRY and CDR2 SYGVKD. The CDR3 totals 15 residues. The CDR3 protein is CAIKFSGEATGELFF. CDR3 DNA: TGTGCCATCAAGTTCTCAGGGGAGGCGACCGGGGAGCTGTTTTTT.

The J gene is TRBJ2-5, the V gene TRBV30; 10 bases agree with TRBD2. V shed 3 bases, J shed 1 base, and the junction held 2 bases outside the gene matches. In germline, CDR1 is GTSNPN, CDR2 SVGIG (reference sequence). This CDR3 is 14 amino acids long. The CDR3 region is CAWRLAGPQETQYF. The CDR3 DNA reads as TGTGCCTGGAGACTAGCGGGACCCCAAGAGACCCAGTACTTC.

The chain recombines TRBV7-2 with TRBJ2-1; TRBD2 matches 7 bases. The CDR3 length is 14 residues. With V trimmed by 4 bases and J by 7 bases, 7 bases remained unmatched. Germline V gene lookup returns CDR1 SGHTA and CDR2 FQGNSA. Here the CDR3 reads CASSWREGGNEQFF. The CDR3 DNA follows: TGTGCCAGCAGCTGGAGGGAGGGCGGGAATGAGCAGTTCTTC.

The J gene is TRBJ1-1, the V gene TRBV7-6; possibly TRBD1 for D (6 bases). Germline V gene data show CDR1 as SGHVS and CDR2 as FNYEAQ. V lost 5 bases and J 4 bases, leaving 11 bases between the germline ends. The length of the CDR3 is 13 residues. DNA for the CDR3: TGTGCCAGCAGCCAAACAGGGACCACTGAAGCTTTCTTT. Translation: CASSQTGTTEAFF.

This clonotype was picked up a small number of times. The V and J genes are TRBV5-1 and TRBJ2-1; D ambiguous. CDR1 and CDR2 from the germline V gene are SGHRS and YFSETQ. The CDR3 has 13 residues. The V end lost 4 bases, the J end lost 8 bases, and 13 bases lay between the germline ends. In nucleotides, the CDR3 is TGCGCCAGCAGCCCTCCCCGTGGGGATGAGCAGTTCTTC. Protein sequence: CASSPPRGDEQFF. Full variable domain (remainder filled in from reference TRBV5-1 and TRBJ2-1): KAGVTQTPRYLIKTRGQQVTLSCSPISGHRSVSWYQQTPGQGLQFLFEYFSETQRNKGNFPGRFSGRQFSNSRSEMNVSTLELGDSALYLCASSPPRGDEQFFGPGTRLTVL.